These 32 T cell receptor beta chains share one sample of origin, sequenced in a study of a mutant IDH1 vaccine in newly diagnosed glioma. The repertoire was sequenced with immunoSEQ multiplex PCR; TCRdb's copy has only in-frame clones and lacks some. The sample lists fewer than 100,000 clones, roughly 89% occurring once. As for time point: baseline, week 1 (first vaccination visit). Treatment reported: pre-vaccination baseline after standard-of-care therapy. The specimen comprised PBMCs, sampled from a glioma patient treated with radiotherapy, temozolomide or both. The receptor set was obtained from a woman in her forties or fifties with glioma.

This clone has a single count. The chain links TRBV4-2 to TRBJ2-5, with D uncertain. Between the trimmed V and J ends, which lost 1 base and 1 base, there was a span of 7 bases. The CDR3 spans 14 residues. Germline V gene data show CDR1 as LGHNA and CDR2 as YNFKEQ. The CDR3 DNA is TGTGCCAGCAGCCAAGGTAACGGCCAAGAGACCCAGTACTTC. Encoded protein: CASSQGNGQETQYF.

The chain employs TRBV5-1 and TRBJ2-7; 8 nucleotides align to TRBD2. This CDR3 has 15 amino acids. CDR1 and CDR2 from the germline V gene are SGHRS and YFSETQ. V gave up 0 bases and J gave up 3 bases; unmatched junction bases: 5. Written as DNA, the CDR3 is TGCGCCAGCAGCTTGGATGGTAGCGGGATCTACGAGCAGTACTTC. Its translation: CASSLDGSGIYEQYF.

The chain uses TRBV4-1 and TRBJ1-5; 7 nucleotides agree with TRBD1. Per the germline V gene, CDR1 is MGHRA and CDR2 is YSYEKL. The CDR3 is made up of 15 amino acids. V was pared by 3 bases and J by 6 bases, with 8 bases of the junction left unmatched. CDR3: CASSQLQGDGQPQHF. DNA for the CDR3: TGCGCCAGCAGCCAGCTTCAGGGGGATGGTCAGCCCCAGCATTTT.

The chain carries TRBV4-1 and TRBJ1-1; perhaps TRBD1 as D (5 bases). Germline assignment: CDR1 MGHRA and CDR2 YSYEKL. This CDR3 is built from 13 residues. V was shortened by 5 bases and J by 3 bases, with 10 bases between the two germline ends. For the CDR3, the DNA is TGCGCCAGCAGCACCGGCAGGGACACTGAAGCTTTCTTT. Amino acids: CASSTGRDTEAFF.

The chain joins TRBV28 to TRBJ2-7, with D hard to call. V lost 3 bases and J 0 bases, leaving 9 bases between the germline ends. The CDR3 is made up of 14 amino acids. The germline gives CDR1 MDHEN, CDR2 SYDVKM. The CDR3 is CASSFRGSSYEQYF. The CDR3 DNA reads TGTGCCAGCAGTTTTCGCGGTTCCTCCTACGAGCAGTACTTC. Looking up the rest from reference TRBV28 and TRBJ2-7 gives the full variable domain: DVKVTQSSRYLVKRTGEKVFLECVQDMDHENMFWYRQDPGLGLRLIYFSYDVKMKEKGDIPEGYSVSREKKERFSLILESASTNQTSMYLCASSFRGSSYEQYFGPGTRLTVT.

V is TRBV5-1 and J is TRBJ2-3; unclear D gene. Trimming left V 2 bases short and J 6 bases short, with 7 bases between. CDR3 length: 12 amino acids. Germline lookup yields CDR1 SGHRS and CDR2 YFSETQ. The CDR3 is CASSFGSDTQYF. The CDR3 bases are TGCGCCAGCAGCTTTGGGTCGGATACGCAGTATTTT.

This clone was found once. V gene TRBV10-1 combines with J gene TRBJ2-7; no reliable D call. CDR3 length equals 13 residues. Per the germline V gene, CDR1 is WNHNN and CDR2 is SYGVQD (reference sequence). Trimming removed 0 bases from V and 3 bases from J, with 6 bases in between. The CDR3 is CASSESGSYEQYF. The CDR3 DNA follows: TGCGCCAGCAGTGAGTCGGGCAGCTACGAGCAGTACTTC.

The chain uses TRBV6-6 and TRBJ1-5, with 7 positions matching TRBD1. V lost 5 bases and J lost 4; bases outside the gene matches: 5. CDR1 MNHNY and CDR2 SVGAGI come from the germline V gene (reference sequence). The CDR3 is 14 amino acids. CDR3 coding DNA: TGTGCCAGCAGTCCCCGGGACAGTAATCAGCCCCAGCATTTT. Translated, it gives CASSPRDSNQPQHF.

The count of this clone is one. V is TRBV6-1 and J is TRBJ2-7; 8 bases fit TRBD1. CDR3 length: 15 residues. J was trimmed by 0 bases and V by 6 bases; bases with no gene match: 7. From germline, CDR1 is MNHNS and CDR2 SASEGT. The CDR3 here is CASRESRGPSYEQYF. The CDR3 nucleotides read TGTGCCAGCAGGGAAAGCAGGGGGCCCTCCTACGAGCAGTACTTC.

V usage is TRBV9 and J usage is TRBJ1-2, with no clear D. V was cut by 0 bases and J by 4 bases, with 16 bases left in between. Per germline, CDR1 SGDLS and CDR2 YYNGEE. This CDR3 comprises 16 residues. CDR3 nucleotide sequence: TGTGCCAGCAGCGTAGGCCCCTTGAGGGAGGGCTATGGCTACACCTTC. It encodes CASSVGPLREGYGYTF. Full variable domain (rest looked up from reference TRBV9 and TRBJ1-2): DSGVTQTPKHLITATGQRVTLRCSPRSGDLSVYWYQQSLDQGLQFLIQYYNGEERAKGNILERFSAQQFPDLHSELNLSSLELGDSALYFCASSVGPLREGYGYTFGSGTRLTVV.

The DNA of the CDR3 is TGCGCCAGGACCAGGACGCGCACAGATACGCAGTATTTT. It encodes CARTRTRTDTQYF. The genes are TRBV10-1 and TRBJ2-3; D remains ambiguous. The length of the CDR3 is 13 residues. Looked up from germline, CDR1 is WNHNN and CDR2 is SYGVQD (reference sequence). The V end was cut by 9 bases, the J end by 1 base, with 11 bases between.

The J gene is TRBJ2-2, the V gene TRBV4-2; D may be TRBD2 (6 bases). The germline gives CDR1 LGHNA, CDR2 YNFKEQ. There are 15 residues in the CDR3. V dropped 4 bases and J dropped 6 bases, with 15 bases sitting between them. Here the CDR3 reads CASSRDWESSGELFF. Written as DNA, the CDR3 is TGTGCCAGCAGCCGGGACTGGGAGTCCTCCGGGGAGCTGTTTTTT.

V gene TRBV13 combines with J gene TRBJ1-1, with D possibly being TRBD1 (5 bases). The germline CDR1 and CDR2 sequences are PRHDT and FYEKMQ (reference sequence). V lost 5 bases and J 4 bases, leaving 8 bases between the germline ends. This CDR3 has 12 residues. CDR3 sequence (DNA): TGTGCCAGCAGCCCCCAGGGCACTGAAGCTTTCTTT. Translated: CASSPQGTEAFF.

This chain joins TRBV7-8 and TRBJ2-7, with TRBD2 matching over 7 bases. J was trimmed by 4 bases and V by 2 bases; bases with no gene match: 8. The CDR3 has 15 amino acids. Looked up from germline, CDR1 is SGHVS and CDR2 is FQNEAQ. This chain's CDR3 is CASSLSQGGWYEQYF. The CDR3 DNA follows: TGTGCCAGCAGCTTAAGTCAGGGAGGGTGGTACGAGCAGTACTTC.

DNA of the CDR3: TGTGCCAGCAGTCAACAGGGGGCTGGGGCCGGGGAGCTGTTTTTT. Translation: CASSQQGAGAGELFF. The J gene is TRBJ2-2, the V gene TRBV27, with 9 bases that match TRBD1. CDR1 MNHEY and CDR2 SMNVEV come from the germline V gene (reference sequence). The V and J ends lost 5 bases and 6 bases, in that order; junction bases with no gene match: 7. This CDR3 spans 15 amino acids.

V usage is TRBV2 and J usage is TRBJ2-5; D perhaps matches TRBD1 (5 bases). Trimming pared 9 bases from V and 1 base from J, leaving 12 bases between. The CDR3 length is 13 residues. Germline V gene sequence: CDR1 SNHLY, CDR2 FYNNEI. CDR3: CASGWQGQETQYF. The CDR3 DNA follows: TGTGCCAGTGGGTGGCAGGGCCAAGAGACCCAGTACTTC.

In DNA form, the CDR3 reads TGTGCCAGCAGTTTAGGAATAAGTGAAGCTTTCTTT. This translates into CASSLGISEAFF. The chain joins TRBV28 to TRBJ1-1; D ambiguous. Germline CDR1 is MDHEN and CDR2 is SYDVKM. The CDR3 extends over 12 amino acids. The germline V and J ends were trimmed by 2 bases and 7 bases, with 8 bases remaining between them.

V gene TRBV5-4 combines with J gene TRBJ2-7, with D maybe TRBD2 (6 bases). Trimming removed 0 bases at V and 1 base at J, with 8 bases between. The germline gives CDR1 SGHNT, CDR2 YYREEE (reference sequence). CDR3 length: 14 amino acids. The CDR3 sequence is CASSLGRGSYEQYF. CDR3 in DNA: TGTGCCAGCAGCTTGGGGCGGGGTTCCTACGAGCAGTACTTC.

This chain connects TRBV11-2 to TRBJ1-2, with D perhaps matching TRBD1 (5 bases). The CDR3 is made up of 13 amino acids. The germline CDR1 and CDR2 sequences are SGHAT and FQNNGV. V was clipped by 3 bases and J by 6 bases, with 11 bases between them. CDR3 protein: CASSFQGSDGYTF. The CDR3 DNA sequence: TGTGCCAGCAGCTTCCAGGGCTCCGATGGCTACACCTTC.

This chain uses TRBV7-6 with TRBJ2-1; D may be TRBD2 (6 bases). V lost 5 bases and J 2 bases, leaving 16 bases between the germline ends. The CDR3 totals 16 residues. The germline V gene has CDR1 SGHVS and CDR2 FNYEAQ. CDR3 residues: CASSLGWTGAYNEQFF. CDR3 DNA sequence: TGTGCCAGCAGCCTAGGTTGGACGGGAGCCTACAATGAGCAGTTCTTC.

The rearrangement joins TRBV4-1 to TRBJ2-7; either TRBD1 or TRBD2 may fit D (6 bases each). The germline CDR1 and CDR2 sequences are MGHRA and YSYEKL. The V end was cut by 1 base, the J end by 6 bases, with 25 bases between. The CDR3 contains 18 residues. CDR3 DNA: TGCGCCAGCAGCCAAGTCTTAGTAGGCGGGACACGGGTGGGCGAGCAGTACTTC. This encodes CASSQVLVGGTRVGEQYF.

This chain joins TRBV6-5 and TRBJ1-5, with D possibly being TRBD1 (6 bases). This CDR3 has 13 amino acids. With 6 bases removed from V and 2 bases from J, the gap between germline ends came to 8 bases. CDR1 MNHEY and CDR2 SVGAGI come from the germline V gene. CDR3 residues: CASSPGGNQPQHF. The CDR3 nucleotides read TGTGCCAGCAGCCCAGGGGGCAATCAGCCCCAGCATTTT.

The chain joins TRBV4-1 to TRBJ2-1; D remains ambiguous. Germline lookup yields CDR1 MGHRA and CDR2 YSYEKL. Trimming removed 4 bases from V and 7 bases from J, with 14 bases in between. The length of the CDR3 is 14 residues. CDR3 in amino acids: CASSPLPKRNEQFF. CDR3 DNA sequence: TGCGCCAGCAGCCCCCTCCCTAAGAGGAATGAGCAGTTCTTC.

The chain joins TRBV30 to TRBJ2-1, with 10 nucleotides matching TRBD2. The ends lost 1 base at V and 0 bases at J; junction bases unmatched: 9. This CDR3 region has 18 residues. CDR1 is GTSNPN and CDR2 is SVGIG in the germline V gene (reference sequence). CDR3 region: CAWSGWTSGSSSYNEQFF. DNA of the CDR3: TGTGCCTGGAGTGGCTGGACTAGCGGATCCAGCTCCTACAATGAGCAGTTCTTC.

This chain links TRBV5-1 with TRBJ2-5; D uncertain. In germline, CDR1 is SGHRS, CDR2 YFSETQ. This CDR3 has 14 amino acids. Trimming removed 2 bases from V and 2 bases from J, with 10 bases in between. CDR3 nucleotides: TGCGCCAGCAGCTTCCTGACGGAACAAGAGACCCAGTACTTC. Translating gives CASSFLTEQETQYF.

J is TRBJ2-5 and V is TRBV6-5; D unclear. The CDR3 has 15 residues. The germline V gene has CDR1 MNHEY and CDR2 SVGAGI. V lost 1 base to trimming and J lost 3 bases, with 12 bases between them. The DNA of the CDR3 is TGTGCCAGCAGTTACTGGAACAGTAGGGAAGAGACCCAGTACTTC. It codes for CASSYWNSREETQYF.

The J gene is TRBJ1-3, the V gene TRBV5-1; D gene ambiguous. The CDR3 is made up of 13 amino acids. Looked up from germline, CDR1 is SGHRS and CDR2 is YFSETQ. Trimming cost V 5 bases and J 4 bases, with 10 bases left between them. The CDR3 sequence is CASSTFPGNTIYF. CDR3 nucleotide sequence: TGCGCCAGCAGTACTTTCCCCGGAAACACCATATATTTT.

The chain combines TRBV5-5 with TRBJ1-2; D not resolved. There are 15 residues in the CDR3. V was trimmed by 2 bases and J by 2 bases, leaving 13 bases between them. Germline CDR1 is SGHKS and CDR2 is YYEKEE (reference sequence). The CDR3 DNA sequence: TGTGCCAGCAGCTTTTCTCCGGGCGTGAACTATGGCTACACCTTC. Encoded protein: CASSFSPGVNYGYTF.

This clone has just one count. The genes are TRBV7-9 and TRBJ2-2, with no clear D. V gave up 2 bases and J gave up 7 bases, with 11 bases separating them. The CDR3 contains 14 residues. Germline V gene data show CDR1 as SEHNR and CDR2 as FQNEAQ (reference sequence). In DNA, the CDR3 is TGTGCCAGCAGCTTACCTCAGCGTGGCGGGGAGCTGTTTTTT. The encoded protein is CASSLPQRGGELFF.

The V call is TRBV9, the J call TRBJ2-7; D possibly uses TRBD1 or TRBD2 (5 bases each). The CDR3 runs to 13 residues. The V gene's germline CDR1 is SGDLS and CDR2 YYNGEE. Trimming removed 6 bases at V and 6 bases at J, with 16 bases between. Here the CDR3 DNA reads TGTGCCAGCAACCGGGACCAGAGGGGCGAGCAGTACTTC. Protein product: CASNRDQRGEQYF.

This chain connects TRBV5-8 to TRBJ2-1; no reliable D call. Germline-derived CDR1 and CDR2 are SGHTS and YDEGEE. Trimming shortened V by 1 base and J by 7 bases, and 6 bases separated the two germline ends. The length of the CDR3 is 12 residues. The CDR3 spells CASSLTENEQFF. CDR3 DNA: TGTGCCAGCAGCTTGACGGAGAATGAGCAGTTCTTC.

This clone came up a few times. The gene calls are TRBV6-5 and TRBJ2-7; D is ambiguous. CDR1 and CDR2 (germline): MNHEY, SVGAGI. Trimming took 6 bases from V and 8 from J, leaving 11 bases between them. CDR3 length: 11 amino acids. The CDR3 DNA sequence: TGTGCCAGCAGCCAAGGGCAGCAGCAGTACTTC. Translated, it gives CASSQGQQQYF.